This T cell receptor beta chain emerged from a study of blood T cell repertoires in COVID-19. Looking at the study overall: Italy, Spain and the United States were the sources of the convalescent and acute COVID-19 samples.

The study recruited people aged 18 to 89 years across about two dozen US areas. Cohorts were determined from participant-reported clinical history. Clones were read by immunoSEQ multiplex PCR, and TCRdb kept only the in-frame ones, dropping some. Of some 460,000 clones listed, about nine tenths are singletons. V shed 3 bases and J shed 7 bases, with 15 bases lying between them. This CDR3 contains 14 residues. Germline V lookup: CDR1 MDHEN, CDR2 SYDVKM. Sequenced material: PBMCs or T cells enriched from blood (not recorded which). The V gene is TRBV28, the J gene TRBJ1-1; a possible D gene is TRBD1 (5 bases). The source of this sequence is a woman under 30 who had recovered from COVID-19. The chain's CDR3 is CASSFLRGVGEAFF. CDR3 coding DNA: TGTGCCAGCAGTTTCCTCCGGGGGGTAGGTGAAGCTTTCTTT.